This is a list of T cell receptor beta chains from one sample in a study of blood T cell repertoires in COVID-19. TCRdb's copy holds only in-frame clones and misses some; the assay was immunoSEQ multiplex PCR. Of approximately 160,000 clones in the sample, roughly 88% are singletons; the top ten hold roughly 1.2%. Sequencing input: peripheral blood. Receptors were obtained from a man aged 60 to 69 who had recovered from COVID-19. Each CDR3 is given with its conserved first and last residue. Each record gives: D gene, J gene, V gene, clone size, CDR3 protein, CDR3 DNA. A D gene is named only where the DNA matches it firmly. Rows may omit the clone size; those that give it use once, few, many or a size class.

NA | TRBJ2-5 | TRBV19 | few | CASSISGGWSETQYF | TGTGCCAGTAGTATCAGTGGGGGCTGGTCAGAGACCCAGTACTTC
NA | TRBJ1-2 | TRBV18 | NA | CASSPSERQANYGYTF | TGTGCCAGCTCACCTTCTGAGCGACAGGCTAACTATGGCTACACCTTC
NA | TRBJ2-7 | TRBV6-5 | NA | CASTRTWEQYF | TGTGCCAGCACCCGGACTTGGGAGCAGTACTTC
TRBD2 | TRBJ2-5 | TRBV6-5 | few | CASSSRAGAETQYF | TGTGCCAGCAGTTCCCGCGCGGGAGCCGAGACCCAGTACTTC
NA | TRBJ2-3 | TRBV7-3 | NA | CASSPLQDRLVTDTQYF | TGTGCCAGCAGCCCCCTTCAAGACAGGCTTGTCACAGATACGCAGTATTTT
TRBD1 | TRBJ2-1 | TRBV9 | NA | CASSPYGQGSSEQFF | TGTGCCAGCAGCCCGTACGGACAGGGGTCCAGTGAGCAGTTCTTC
TRBD1 | TRBJ1-2 | TRBV2 | NA | CASREPRTGHNGYTF | TGTGCCAGCAGAGAGCCCCGGACAGGTCACAATGGCTACACCTTC
NA | TRBJ1-2 | TRBV27 | NA | CASRKLDYGYTF | TGTGCCAGCAGGAAACTAGACTATGGCTACACCTTC
TRBD1 | TRBJ2-2 | TRBV10-3 | NA | CAITTDQGAFGELFF | TGTGCCATCACAACGGACCAGGGGGCGTTCGGGGAGCTGTTTTTT
NA | TRBJ1-2 | TRBV3-1/TRBV3-2 | NA | CASSQAGTFRGYTF | TGTGCCAGCAGCCAGGCCGGGACATTTCGGGGCTACACCTTC
NA | TRBJ2-4 | TRBV9 | NA | CASSAPRTFRDIQYF | TGTGCCAGCAGCGCCCCCCGGACATTTAGGGACATTCAGTACTTC
NA | TRBJ2-2 | TRBV18 | NA | CASSPPGAGELFF | TGTGCCAGCTCACCGCCGGGGGCCGGGGAGCTGTTTTTT
NA | TRBJ2-2 | TRBV7-9 | NA | CASSEGPSFNGELFF | TGTGCCAGCAGCGAGGGCCCGTCTTTTAACGGGGAGCTGTTTTTT
NA | TRBJ1-5 | TRBV12-5 | NA | CASGRGSYSNQPQHF | TGTGCTAGTGGTAGGGGTTCTTATAGCAATCAGCCCCAGCATTTT
NA | TRBJ2-6 | TRBV11-2 | NA | CASSLGGVSGANVLTF | TGTGCCAGCAGCTTAGGCGGCGTCTCTGGGGCCAACGTCCTGACTTTC
TRBD1 | TRBJ2-7 | TRBV9 | NA | CASSVTAQGAQAEQYF | TGTGCCAGCAGCGTCACGGCCCAGGGGGCTCAAGCCGAGCAGTACTTC
NA | TRBJ2-5 | TRBV19 | NA | CASSRMLNSQETQYF | TGTGCCAGTAGTCGGATGCTAAACAGCCAAGAGACCCAGTACTTC
NA | TRBJ1-6 | TRBV5-1 | NA | CASSPGPGDSPLHF | TGCGCCAGCAGCCCGGGGCCGGGAGATTCACCCCTCCACTTT
TRBD2 | TRBJ2-3 | TRBV7-8 | NA | CASSRGLAGGSSTDTQYF | TGTGCCAGCAGCCGGGGACTAGCGGGGGGATCTAGCACAGATACGCAGTATTTT
NA | TRBJ1-6 | TRBV6-4 | NA | CASSRGSDSPLHF | TGTGCCAGCAGTAGGGGGTCGGATTCACCCCTCCACTTT
NA | TRBJ1-3 | TRBV9 | NA | CASSVAQGSGGNTIYF | TGTGCCAGCAGCGTAGCCCAGGGCTCGGGTGGAAACACCATATATTTT
TRBD1 | TRBJ2-3 | TRBV7-9 | NA | CASSSTGQGSSTDTQYF | TGTGCCAGCAGCTCGACTGGACAGGGGTCCAGCACAGATACGCAGTATTTT
TRBD1 | TRBJ2-2 | TRBV6-5 | NA | CASSTGQGIPGELFF | TGTGCCAGCAGTACGGGACAGGGGATCCCCGGGGAGCTGTTTTTT
TRBD1 | TRBJ2-5 | TRBV2 | once | CASRGTGEETQYF | TGTGCCAGCAGAGGGACAGGGGAAGAGACCCAGTACTTC
TRBD1 | TRBJ1-2 | TRBV11-2 | NA | CASSLGQGAYGYTF | TGTGCCAGCAGCTTAGGGCAGGGGGCTTATGGCTACACCTTC
NA | TRBJ1-1 | TRBV6-5 | NA | CASFIYRVNTEAFF | TGTGCCAGCTTCATTTACAGGGTGAACACTGAAGCTTTCTTT
NA | TRBJ1-1 | TRBV6-2/TRBV6-3 | NA | CASSYTVNTEAFF | TGTGCCAGCAGTTATACGGTAAACACTGAAGCTTTCTTT
NA | TRBJ2-3 | TRBV2 | NA | CASRYTDTQYF | TGTGCCAGCAGGTACACAGATACGCAGTATTTT
TRBD1 | TRBJ1-1 | TRBV7-9 | NA | CATSGQLNTEAFF | TGTGCCACTTCGGGACAGCTGAACACTGAAGCTTTCTTT
TRBD2 | TRBJ2-1 | TRBV9 | NA | CASSVGAGAYNEQFF | TGTGCCAGCAGCGTAGGTGCGGGGGCCTACAATGAGCAGTTCTTC
TRBD2 | TRBJ2-5 | TRBV5-5 | NA | CASSSRARTSLIQETQYF | TGTGCCAGCAGCTCAAGGGCTAGGACTAGCCTGATACAAGAGACCCAGTACTTC
NA | TRBJ2-2 | TRBV29-1 | NA | CSVAGVDTGELFF | TGCAGCGTTGCCGGGGTTGACACCGGGGAGCTGTTTTTT
TRBD1 | TRBJ1-2 | TRBV5-6 | NA | CASSLEGTGGGVYGYTF | TGTGCCAGCAGCTTGGAGGGGACAGGGGGCGGTGTCTATGGCTACACCTTC
NA | TRBJ2-3 | TRBV7-3 | NA | CASSHQLTGDWGTDTQYF | TGTGCCAGCAGCCACCAACTAACCGGGGATTGGGGCACAGATACGCAGTATTTT
NA | TRBJ1-1 | TRBV3-1/TRBV3-2 | NA | CASSHLSGEGEAFF | TGTGCCAGCAGCCATTTATCGGGGGAGGGTGAAGCTTTCTTT
TRBD1 | TRBJ1-2 | TRBV6-6 | once | CASSAQGAPYGYTF | TGTGCCAGCAGTGCCCAGGGGGCTCCCTATGGCTACACCTTC
TRBD2 | TRBJ2-1 | TRBV14 | NA | CASEGLGRGSYNEQFF | TGTGCCAGCGAAGGGCTGGGGCGGGGGAGCTACAATGAGCAGTTCTTC
TRBD1 | TRBJ2-7 | TRBV7-3 | NA | CASSRDRGYEQYF | TGTGCCAGCAGCAGAGACAGGGGCTACGAGCAGTACTTC
NA | TRBJ1-1 | TRBV6-5 | NA | CASSSYSQNTEAFF | TGTGCCAGCAGTTCTTACAGCCAGAACACTGAAGCTTTCTTT
NA | TRBJ1-1 | TRBV24-1 | NA | CATRGHGTEAFF | TGTGCCACCAGGGGGCATGGCACTGAAGCTTTCTTT
NA | TRBJ2-7 | TRBV11-2 | few | CASSPRVGRGSSYEQYF | TGTGCCAGCAGCCCCCGGGTGGGCAGGGGTTCGTCCTACGAGCAGTACTTC
NA | TRBJ1-2 | TRBV12-5 | NA | CASGSGSGGYTF | TGTGCTAGTGGTTCAGGGTCAGGTGGCTACACCTTC
TRBD1 | TRBJ2-2 | TRBV5-5 | NA | CASSPRVTGGTGTGELFF | TGTGCCAGCAGCCCAAGGGTGACAGGGGGCACGGGCACCGGGGAGCTGTTTTTT
NA | TRBJ1-2 | TRBV20-1 | NA | CSASIHQDSNYGYTF | TGCAGTGCTAGTATCCACCAGGACTCCAACTATGGCTACACCTTC
TRBD1 | TRBJ1-2 | TRBV19 | NA | CASSPDRGLYGYTF | TGTGCCAGTAGTCCGGACAGGGGGCTTTATGGCTACACCTTC